The 18 T cell receptor beta chains presented below share a single source sample, sequenced in a study of blood T cells in healthy people across ages. Sample-barcoded 5' priming and a J-beta primer mix drove a second PCR of roughly 6 to 12 cycles. TCRdb reanalysed the 5' RACE reads using MiXCR and keeps one entry per CDR3 protein. The table shows about 540,000 distinct CDR3 sequences, with about 24% occurring only once. In addition, the sample was reused for a study of T cells of mothers and their children.

Sequenced input: blood. The origin of the receptors is a boy under 18 in good health.

This chain uses TRBV7-9 with TRBJ2-1; 8 bases fit TRBD2. The CDR3 totals 15 residues. Germline V gene lookup returns CDR1 SEHNR and CDR2 FQNEAQ (reference sequence). Losses at the gene ends were 4 bases for V and 8 bases for J; bases not matched to a gene: 10. This chain's CDR3 is CASSSQAGVGDEQFF. CDR3 coding DNA: TGTGCCAGCAGCTCCCAAGCGGGGGTAGGGGATGAGCAGTTCTTC.

This clonotype was detected a few times. The chain links TRBV3-1 to TRBJ1-4; 9 bases match TRBD1. The germline V gene has CDR1 LGHDT and CDR2 YNNKEL (reference sequence). The J segment lost 5 bases and the V segment lost 4 bases, leaving 8 bases of the junction unmatched. This CDR3 has 16 residues. The CDR3 region has the DNA TGTGCCAGCAGCCTACAGGGGGCAGGAGGGAATGAAAAACTGTTTTTT. As protein: CASSLQGAGGNEKLFF.

This chain connects TRBV12-3 or TRBV12-4 to TRBJ2-3, with unresolved D. The CDR3 is 14 amino acids. V was clipped by 6 bases and J by 3 bases, with 13 bases between them. The DNA of the CDR3 is TGTGCCAGCAGACTCCCCGGTAGTACAGATACGCAGTATTTT. Translation gives CASRLPGSTDTQYF.

The rearrangement links TRBV29-1 to TRBJ1-1; maybe TRBD1 (5 bases). CDR3 length: 12 residues. In germline, CDR1 is SQVTM, CDR2 ANQGSEA. V lost 5 bases, J lost 7 bases, and 14 bases lay in between. The CDR3 nucleotides read TGCAGCGTTTGGACAAGGAGCCATGAAGCTTTCTTT. This sequence encodes CSVWTRSHEAFF.

This sequence joins TRBV20-1 and TRBJ2-2, with D unresolved. The length of the CDR3 is 13 residues. Trimming took 4 bases from V and 1 from J, leaving 7 bases between them. Looked up from germline, CDR1 is DFQATT and CDR2 is SNEGSKA (reference sequence). For the CDR3, the DNA is TGCAGTGCTAAGGTTGTGAACACCGGGGAGCTGTTTTTT. Encoded protein: CSAKVVNTGELFF.

The J gene is TRBJ2-5, the V gene TRBV24-1; no clear D. The CDR3 covers 14 residues. Germline loops: CDR1 KGHDR, CDR2 SFDVKD. V lost 9 bases to trimming and J lost 2 bases, with 15 bases between them. This CDR3 reads CATALGWKQETQYF. Here the CDR3 DNA reads TGTGCCACCGCGTTGGGCTGGAAGCAAGAGACCCAGTACTTC.

The sample holds a few counts of this clonotype. The chain uses TRBV12-3 or TRBV12-4 and TRBJ2-1, with D unresolved. TRBJ2-7 explains the end of the DNA better; the J call may be wrong. The CDR3 extends over 13 amino acids. For the CDR3, the DNA is TGTGCCAGCAGGCCCAGACATACCTACGAGCAGTACTTC. Translating gives CASRPRHTYEQYF.

In this sample, this clonotype turned up a few times. The chain is built from TRBV20-1 and TRBJ2-2, with TRBD2 matching over 9 bases. CDR1 and CDR2 (germline): DFQATT, SNEGSKA (reference sequence). V lost 0 bases to trimming and J lost 3 bases; unmatched junction nucleotides: 5. This CDR3 comprises 16 residues. In nucleotides, the CDR3 is TGCAGTGCTAGAGATTTAGTAGCGGGAGACACCGGGGAGCTGTTTTTT. As protein: CSARDLVAGDTGELFF.

This clonotype came up a few times. One end of the junction is discordant with germline, which a read error may explain. The chain joins TRBV20-1 to TRBJ2-7; possibly TRBD2 for D (6 bases). The germline V gene has CDR1 DFQATT and CDR2 SNEGSKA (reference sequence). The CDR3 consists of 14 residues. CDR3 residues: CSTSKGRNSYEQYF. The CDR3 DNA is TGCAGTACTAGCAAGGGTCGGAACTCCTACGAGCAGTACTTC.

This clonotype showed up just a few times. V gene TRBV6-2 or TRBV6-3 combines with J gene TRBJ2-3, with TRBD2 matching over 8 bases. Per the germline V gene, CDR1 is MNHEY and CDR2 is SVGEGT. The CDR3 is 18 amino acids. V shed 2 bases and J 1 base; nucleotides not matched to a gene: 11. The CDR3 DNA reads TGTGCCAGCAGTTACGAGCGGGGGACCTCCAGACGCACAGATACGCAGTATTTT. Its translation is CASSYERGTSRRTDTQYF.

This clonotype has a handful of counts. The V gene is TRBV29-1, the J gene TRBJ2-5; no firm D call. The V end lost 5 bases, the J end lost 5 bases, and 12 bases lay between the germline ends. The CDR3 has 12 amino acids. Germline V gives CDR1 SQVTM, CDR2 ANQGSEA. CDR3 region: CSVSDGPETQYF. CDR3 sequence (DNA): TGCAGCGTTAGTGATGGGCCGGAGACCCAGTACTTC.

V and J are TRBV7-2 and TRBJ1-2; 8 nucleotides align to TRBD1. Germline-derived CDR1 and CDR2 are SGHTA and FQGNSA. V gave up 5 bases and J gave up 3 bases; unmatched junction bases: 8. The CDR3 covers 15 residues. CDR3 region: CASSPETGVDYGYTF. The CDR3 DNA sequence: TGTGCCAGCAGCCCAGAGACAGGGGTGGACTATGGCTACACCTTC.

Only a few counts were recorded for this clonotype. The rearrangement uses TRBV3-1 and TRBJ2-1; 8 bases match TRBD1. The CDR3 extends over 15 amino acids. Germline V gene lookup returns CDR1 LGHDT and CDR2 YNNKEL (reference sequence). After removal of 3 bases from V and 9 bases from J, the junction contained 10 bases not matched to a gene. CDR3 protein: CASSHRPGQGGEQFF. Here the CDR3 DNA reads TGTGCCAGCAGCCATCGCCCCGGACAGGGTGGTGAGCAGTTCTTC.

This clonotype occurred a few times. The chain carries TRBV12-3 or TRBV12-4 and TRBJ1-4; D is unclear. The CDR3 has 16 residues. V lost 6 bases and J 2 bases, leaving 16 bases between the germline ends. CDR3 region: CASSQGRGFTNEKLFF. CDR3 bases: TGTGCCAGCAGCCAAGGACGGGGATTCACTAATGAAAAACTGTTTTTT.

The V call is TRBV25-1, the J call TRBJ2-5, with D perhaps matching TRBD1 (5 bases). The CDR3 runs to 16 residues. V was clipped by 1 base and J by 2 bases, with 14 bases between them. From germline, CDR1 is MGHDK and CDR2 SYGVNS. This CDR3 reads CASSELAQGYQETQYF. The CDR3 coding sequence is TGTGCCAGCAGTGAATTGGCCCAGGGCTATCAAGAGACCCAGTACTTC. The variable domain in full, completed from reference TRBV25-1 and TRBJ2-5, reads EADIYQTPRYLVIGTGKKITLECSQTMGHDKMYWYQQDPGMELHLIHYSYGVNSTEKGDLSSESTVSRIRTEHFPLTLESARPSHTSQYLCASSELAQGYQETQYFGPGTRLLVL.

The J gene is TRBJ2-7, the V gene TRBV5-1; D is possibly TRBD1 or TRBD2 (5 bases each). This CDR3 contains 15 residues. V lost 6 bases to trimming and J lost 0 bases, with 16 bases between them. Germline V gene data show CDR1 as SGHRS and CDR2 as YFSETQ. For the CDR3, the DNA is TGCGCCAGCAAACGGGACGGACGAGACTCCTACGAGCAGTACTTC. This encodes CASKRDGRDSYEQYF.

This rearrangement joins TRBV24-1 to TRBJ2-3; D unresolved. The ends were cut back, 1 base at V and 7 bases at J, with 8 bases in the middle. The CDR3 loop spans 13 amino acids. Germline CDR1 and CDR2: KGHDR and SFDVKD. CDR3 residues: CATSDFDGYTQYF. CDR3 in DNA: TGTGCCACCAGTGATTTTGACGGATATACGCAGTATTTT.

This clonotype was counted only a few times. J is TRBJ2-7 and V is TRBV6-1; TRBD1 aligns across 9 bases. V was pared by 6 bases and J by 7 bases, with 13 bases of the junction left unmatched. The CDR3 is 15 residues long. Germline V lookup: CDR1 MNHNS, CDR2 SASEGT. Here the CDR3 reads CASRLRDRESGEQYF. CDR3 DNA: TGTGCCAGCAGGCTCCGGGACAGGGAATCGGGGGAGCAGTACTTC.